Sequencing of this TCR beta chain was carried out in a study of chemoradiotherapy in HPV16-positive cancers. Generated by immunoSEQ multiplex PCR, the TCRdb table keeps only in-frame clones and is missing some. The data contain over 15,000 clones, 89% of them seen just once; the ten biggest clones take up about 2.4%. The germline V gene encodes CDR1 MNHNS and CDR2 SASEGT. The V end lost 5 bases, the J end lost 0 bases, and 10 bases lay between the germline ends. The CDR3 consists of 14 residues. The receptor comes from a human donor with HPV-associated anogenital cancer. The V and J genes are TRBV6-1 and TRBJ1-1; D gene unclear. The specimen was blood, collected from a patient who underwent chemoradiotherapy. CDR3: CASSLSGLNTEAFF. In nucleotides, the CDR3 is TGTGCCAGCAGTTTATCCGGACTGAACACTGAAGCTTTCTTT.